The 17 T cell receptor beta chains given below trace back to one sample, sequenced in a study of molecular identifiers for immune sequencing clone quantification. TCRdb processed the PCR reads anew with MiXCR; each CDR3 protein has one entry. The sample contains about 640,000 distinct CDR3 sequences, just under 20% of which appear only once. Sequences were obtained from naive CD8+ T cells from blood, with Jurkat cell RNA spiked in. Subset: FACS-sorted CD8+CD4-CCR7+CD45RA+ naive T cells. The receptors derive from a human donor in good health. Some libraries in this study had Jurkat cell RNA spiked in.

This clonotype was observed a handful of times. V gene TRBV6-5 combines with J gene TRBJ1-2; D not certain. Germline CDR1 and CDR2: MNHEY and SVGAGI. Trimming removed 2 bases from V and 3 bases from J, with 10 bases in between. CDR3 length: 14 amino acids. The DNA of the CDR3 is TGTGCCAGCAGTTACCTGCCCGGAGACTATGGCTACACCTTC. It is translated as CASSYLPGDYGYTF.

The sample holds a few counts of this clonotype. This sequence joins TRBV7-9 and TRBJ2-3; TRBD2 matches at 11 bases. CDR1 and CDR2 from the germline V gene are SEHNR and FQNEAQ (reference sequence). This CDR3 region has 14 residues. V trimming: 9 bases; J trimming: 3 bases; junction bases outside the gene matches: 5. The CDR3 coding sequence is TGTGCCAGTATTAGCGGGGGGGAGACAGATACGCAGTATTTT. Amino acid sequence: CASISGGETDTQYF.

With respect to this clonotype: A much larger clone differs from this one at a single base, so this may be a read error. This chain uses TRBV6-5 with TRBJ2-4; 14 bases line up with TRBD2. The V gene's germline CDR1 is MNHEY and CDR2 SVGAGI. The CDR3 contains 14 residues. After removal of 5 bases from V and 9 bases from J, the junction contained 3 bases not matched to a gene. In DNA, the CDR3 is TGTGCCAGCAGTCCAGGGACTAGCGGGAGCATTCAGTACTTC. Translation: CASSPGTSGSIQYF.

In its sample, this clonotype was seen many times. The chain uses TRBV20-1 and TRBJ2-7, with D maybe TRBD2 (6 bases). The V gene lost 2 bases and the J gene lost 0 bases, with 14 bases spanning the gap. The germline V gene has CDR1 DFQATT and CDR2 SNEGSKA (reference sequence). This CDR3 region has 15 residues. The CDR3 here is CSARLRAGISYEQYF. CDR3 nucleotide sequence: TGCAGTGCTAGACTTAGGGCGGGAATCTCCTACGAGCAGTACTTC.

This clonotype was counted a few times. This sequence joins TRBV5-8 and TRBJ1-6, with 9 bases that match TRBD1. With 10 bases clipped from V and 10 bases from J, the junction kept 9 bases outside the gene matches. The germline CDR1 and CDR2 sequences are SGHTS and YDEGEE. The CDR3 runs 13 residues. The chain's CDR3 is CAGGTGIFSPLHF. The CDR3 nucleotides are TGTGCCGGGGGGACAGGGATATTCTCACCCCTCCACTTT.

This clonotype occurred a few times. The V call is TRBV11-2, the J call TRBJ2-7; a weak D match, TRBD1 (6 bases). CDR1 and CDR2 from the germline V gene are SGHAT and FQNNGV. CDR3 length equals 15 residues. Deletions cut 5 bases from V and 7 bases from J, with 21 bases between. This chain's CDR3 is CASSARDTGFREQYF. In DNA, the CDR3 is TGTGCCAGCAGCGCCCGGGACACGGGCTTTAGGGAGCAGTACTTC.

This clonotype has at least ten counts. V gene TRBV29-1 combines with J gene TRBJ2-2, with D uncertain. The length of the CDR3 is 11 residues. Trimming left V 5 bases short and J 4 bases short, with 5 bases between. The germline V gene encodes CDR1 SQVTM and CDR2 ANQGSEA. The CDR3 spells CSVPLTGELFF. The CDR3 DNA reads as TGCAGCGTTCCGCTCACCGGGGAGCTGTTTTTT.

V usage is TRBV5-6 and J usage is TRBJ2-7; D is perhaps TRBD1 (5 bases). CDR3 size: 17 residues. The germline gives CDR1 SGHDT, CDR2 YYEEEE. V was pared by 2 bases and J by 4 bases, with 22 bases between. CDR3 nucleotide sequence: TGTGCCAGCAGCTTCGGCGTTGTGGGGCTTGGCAGATACGAGCAGTACTTC. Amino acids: CASSFGVVGLGRYEQYF.

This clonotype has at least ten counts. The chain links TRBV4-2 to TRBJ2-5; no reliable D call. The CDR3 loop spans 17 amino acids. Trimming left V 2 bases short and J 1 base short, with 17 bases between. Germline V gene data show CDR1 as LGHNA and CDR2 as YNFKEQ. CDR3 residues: CASSQTLDSPSQETQYF. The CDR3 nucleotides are TGTGCCAGCAGCCAAACCCTAGATTCGCCAAGCCAAGAGACCCAGTACTTC.

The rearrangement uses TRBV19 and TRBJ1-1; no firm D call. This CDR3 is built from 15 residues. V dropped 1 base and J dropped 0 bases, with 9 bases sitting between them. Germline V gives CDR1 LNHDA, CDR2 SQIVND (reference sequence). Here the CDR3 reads CASSIVAPMNTEAFF. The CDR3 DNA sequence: TGTGCCAGTAGTATAGTAGCCCCAATGAACACTGAAGCTTTCTTT.

The CDR3 DNA follows: TGTGCCAGCAGTTACTCATGGGGCGGCTATGGCTACACCTTC. Its translation is CASSYSWGGYGYTF. This chain links TRBV6-2 or TRBV6-3 with TRBJ1-2, with D perhaps matching TRBD1 (5 bases). Trimming stripped 0 bases from V and 4 bases from J, with 9 bases between. The CDR3 covers 14 residues. Germline V gene lookup returns CDR1 MNHEY and CDR2 SVGEGT.

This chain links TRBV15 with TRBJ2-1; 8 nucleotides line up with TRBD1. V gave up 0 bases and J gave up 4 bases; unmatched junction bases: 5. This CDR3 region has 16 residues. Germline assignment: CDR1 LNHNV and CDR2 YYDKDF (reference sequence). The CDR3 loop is CATSRDVGTGYNEQFF. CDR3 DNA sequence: TGTGCCACCAGCAGAGATGTCGGGACAGGTTACAATGAGCAGTTCTTC.

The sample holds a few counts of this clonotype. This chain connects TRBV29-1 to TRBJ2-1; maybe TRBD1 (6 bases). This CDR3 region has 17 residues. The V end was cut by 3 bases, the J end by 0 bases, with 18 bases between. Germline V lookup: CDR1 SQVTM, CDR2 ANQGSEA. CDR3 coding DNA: TGCAGCGTTGATGGGACAAATACCCCGAGCTCCTACAATGAGCAGTTCTTC. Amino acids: CSVDGTNTPSSYNEQFF.

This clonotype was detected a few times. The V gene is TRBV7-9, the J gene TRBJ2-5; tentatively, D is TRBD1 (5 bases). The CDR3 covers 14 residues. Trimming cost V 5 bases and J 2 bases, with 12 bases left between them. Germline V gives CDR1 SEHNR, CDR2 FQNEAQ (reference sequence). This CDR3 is CASSTTTAQETQYF. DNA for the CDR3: TGTGCCAGCAGCACCACGACAGCACAAGAGACCCAGTACTTC.

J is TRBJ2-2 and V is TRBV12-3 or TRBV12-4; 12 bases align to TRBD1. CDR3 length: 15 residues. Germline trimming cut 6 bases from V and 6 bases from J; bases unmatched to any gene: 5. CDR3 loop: CASRPGQGASGELFF. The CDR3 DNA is TGTGCCAGCAGACCGGGACAGGGGGCCTCCGGGGAGCTGTTTTTT.

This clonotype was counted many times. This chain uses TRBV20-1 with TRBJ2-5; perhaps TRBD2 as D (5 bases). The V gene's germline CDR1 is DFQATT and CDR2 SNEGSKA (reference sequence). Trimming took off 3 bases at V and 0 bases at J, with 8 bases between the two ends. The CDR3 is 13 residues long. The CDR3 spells CSARDLYQETQYF. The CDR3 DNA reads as TGCAGTGCTAGGGACTTGTACCAAGAGACCCAGTACTTC.

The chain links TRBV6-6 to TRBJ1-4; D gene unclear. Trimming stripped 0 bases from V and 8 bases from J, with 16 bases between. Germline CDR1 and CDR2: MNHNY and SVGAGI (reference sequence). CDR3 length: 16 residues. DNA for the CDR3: TGTGCCAGCAGTTACTCGTTTAAATCGATGGACGAAAAACTGTTTTTT. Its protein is CASSYSFKSMDEKLFF.